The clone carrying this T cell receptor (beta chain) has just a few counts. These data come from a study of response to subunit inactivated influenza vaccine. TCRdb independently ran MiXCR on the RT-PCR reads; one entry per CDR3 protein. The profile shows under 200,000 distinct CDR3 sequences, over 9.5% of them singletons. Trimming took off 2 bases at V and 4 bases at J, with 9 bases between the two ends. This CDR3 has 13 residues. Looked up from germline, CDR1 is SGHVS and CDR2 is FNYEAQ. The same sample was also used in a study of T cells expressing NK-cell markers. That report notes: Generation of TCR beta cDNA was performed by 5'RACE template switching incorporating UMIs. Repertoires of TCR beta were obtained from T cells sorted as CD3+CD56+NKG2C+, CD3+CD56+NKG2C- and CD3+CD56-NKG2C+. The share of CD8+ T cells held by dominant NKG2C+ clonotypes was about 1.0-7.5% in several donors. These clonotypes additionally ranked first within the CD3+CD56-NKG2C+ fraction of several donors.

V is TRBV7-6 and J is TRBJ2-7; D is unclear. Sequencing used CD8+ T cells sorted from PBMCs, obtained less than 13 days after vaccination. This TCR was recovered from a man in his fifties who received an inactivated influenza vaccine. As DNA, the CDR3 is TGTGCCAGCAGCTTACAAGAGGCGTACGAGCAGTACTTC. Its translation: CASSLQEAYEQYF.